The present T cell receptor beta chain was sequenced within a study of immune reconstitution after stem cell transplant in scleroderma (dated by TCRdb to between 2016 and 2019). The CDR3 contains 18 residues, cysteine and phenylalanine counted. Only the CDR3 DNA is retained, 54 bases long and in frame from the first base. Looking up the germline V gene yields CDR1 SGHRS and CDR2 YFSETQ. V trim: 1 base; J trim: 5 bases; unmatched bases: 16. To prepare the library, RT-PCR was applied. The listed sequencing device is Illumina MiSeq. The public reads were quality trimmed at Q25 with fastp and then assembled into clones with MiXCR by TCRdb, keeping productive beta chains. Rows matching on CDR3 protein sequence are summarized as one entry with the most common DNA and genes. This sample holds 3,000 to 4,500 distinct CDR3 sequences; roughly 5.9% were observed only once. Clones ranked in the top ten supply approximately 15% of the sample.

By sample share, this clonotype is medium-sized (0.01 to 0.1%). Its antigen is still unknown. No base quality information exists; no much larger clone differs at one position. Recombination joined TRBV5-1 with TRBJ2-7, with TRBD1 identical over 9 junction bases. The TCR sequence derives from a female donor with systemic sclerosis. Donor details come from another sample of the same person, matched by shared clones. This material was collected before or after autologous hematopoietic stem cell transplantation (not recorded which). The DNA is TGCGCCAGCAGCTTGTTTCAGGGGGCCGGGACAGGGATCCACGAGCAGTACTTC. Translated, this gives CASSLFQGAGTGIHEQYF.